This record covers a single T cell receptor (beta chain). Its matching antigen is unknown. Treatment described: about 20 received Ad26.COV2.S at low or high dose, single or two shots; 5 received placebo; per-sample allocation not given. Material that was analyzed had been drawn on day 63 after the first vaccine or placebo injection. Wuhan-strain SARS-CoV-2 spike was expressed by the Ad26 vector that made up the vaccine. V gave up 1 base and J gave up 5 bases, with 15 bases separating them. From germline, CDR1 is MNHEY and CDR2 SVGAGI. This CDR3 is built from 15 residues. This record comes from a study of Ad26.COV2.S vaccination and SARS-CoV-2 variants. Study-wide background: Doses of Ad26.COV2.S were injected into muscle once or twice, 56 days apart.

The data were produced by immunoSEQ multiplex PCR, yet TCRdb's version contains in-frame clones alone and is incomplete. Among hundreds of thousands of clones listed, roughly 90% were seen once. Study-level findings and limits: Across vaccine and placebo recipients, the breadth of non-spike TCRs was similar.

This specimen consisted of peripheral blood, obtained in a trial of Ad26.COV2.S vaccine versus placebo. V is TRBV6-5 and J is TRBJ2-7; no firm D call. The clonotype comes from a person between 18 and 65 years old who received the Ad26.COV2.S COVID-19 vaccine or a placebo. CDR3: CASSYLAAATDEQYF. The CDR3 nucleotides read TGTGCCAGCAGTTACTTGGCGGCCGCTACGGACGAGCAGTACTTC.